This note documents a single T cell receptor (beta chain) sequence. Its antigen is unknown. There are no base qualities to consult, and no much larger clone falls within one base. Additional DNA sequences in this sample encode the identical CDR3. The immunoSEQ Assay, a bias-controlled multiplex PCR, was used to amplify TCRbeta CDR3 regions from genomic DNA. The study's own analysis went as follows. Within the assay, amplification of reference gene primers was used to estimate how many nucleated cells each sample contained. To quantify the absolute abundance of each unique TCRbeta CDR3 rearrangement, sequence reads were collapsed and filtered. For each sample, productive Simpson clonality was calculated as the square root of Simpson's diversity index over productive rearrangements. The clones in this table, taken by TCRdb from immuneACCESS, are in-frame only. Not every clone is retained; where verified, under half of the shortfall comes from an unresolved V gene, and the cause of the rest is unknown. The V and J calls and clone size are taken from that table; D and trimming were inferred from the DNA. Within this sample are about 160,000 clones, with roughly 88% of them counted one time only. The ten largest clones represent roughly 9.1% of the sample.

This entry comes from a study of blood T cell repertoires in COVID-19 (dated by TCRdb to 2020 to 2021). Background for the entire study: Samples covering the acute and convalescent phases of COVID-19 were provided by collaborators in the United States, Italy and Spain. The material from the prospective study consisted of cDNA or gDNA derived from T cells, B-cell-depleted T cells, or PBMCs. Subjects who had been exposed to COVID-19, were actively infected with it, or had recovered from it provided the deeply sampled blood TCRbeta repertoires that made up the dataset. The repertoires were made available in a free public database intended to serve as a resource for research on the immune response to SARS-CoV-2. The samples were drawn from two sources: the first 160 participants of the ongoing ImmuneRACE study, and 1,254 subjects contributed by 6 global collaborators. Nearly every sample came with metadata listing a de-identified subject ID, COVID-19 status, age in years and sex. Where available, HLA class I and class II types were obtained from metadata supplied by the sample provider rather than from assay-based typing.

The collaborating institutions used their own protocols to collect whole blood in K2EDTA tubes. For TCRbeta analysis, collaborator samples were shipped as frozen whole blood, as isolated PBMCs, or as DNA extracted from either sample type. The study at large found these results: Clinical and demographic metadata were provided uncurated, with the amount varying by source and participant.

Per the germline V gene, SGHVS is the CDR1 and FQNEAQ is the CDR2. Cut back by 3 bases and 0 bases, the V and J ends lie 9 bases apart. Spanning cysteine to phenylalanine, the CDR3 consists of 15 amino acids. The entry retains the CDR3 DNA only, 45 bases that are in frame from base 1. The receptor chain draws on TRBV7-8 and TRBJ1-3; a confident D gene designation cannot be given. This sequence originates from a woman older than 75 with active or convalescent COVID-19. The specimen sequenced was peripheral blood. The nucleotide sequence is given as TGTGCCAGCAGCTTGCGAGGGATCTCTGGAAACACCATATATTTT. This yields the protein CASSLRGISGNTIYF. Here the CDR3 is joined to the reference TRBV7-8 and TRBJ1-3 genes, and the full variable domain is: GAGVSQSPRYKVAKRGQDVALRCDPISGHVSLFWYQQALGQGPEFLTYFQNEAQLDKSGLPSDRFFAERPEGSVSTLKIQRTQQEDSAVYLCASSLRGISGNTIYFGEGSWLTVV.